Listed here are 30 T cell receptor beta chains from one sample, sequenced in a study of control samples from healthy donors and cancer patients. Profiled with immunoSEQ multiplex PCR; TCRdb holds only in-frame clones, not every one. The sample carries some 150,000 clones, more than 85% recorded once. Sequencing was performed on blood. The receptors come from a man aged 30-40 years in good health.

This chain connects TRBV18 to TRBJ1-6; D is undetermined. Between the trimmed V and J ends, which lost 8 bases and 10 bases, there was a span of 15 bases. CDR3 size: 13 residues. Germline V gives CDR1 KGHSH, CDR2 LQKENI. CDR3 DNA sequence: TGTGCCAGCACTCCGGACCTGGACTCACCCCTCCACTTT. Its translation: CASTPDLDSPLHF.

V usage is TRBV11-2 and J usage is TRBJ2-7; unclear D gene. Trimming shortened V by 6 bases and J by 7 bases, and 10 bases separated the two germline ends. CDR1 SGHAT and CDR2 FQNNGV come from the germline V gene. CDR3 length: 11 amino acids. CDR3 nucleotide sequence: TGTGCCAGCAGTTTCACGAATGAGCAGTACTTC. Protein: CASSFTNEQYF.

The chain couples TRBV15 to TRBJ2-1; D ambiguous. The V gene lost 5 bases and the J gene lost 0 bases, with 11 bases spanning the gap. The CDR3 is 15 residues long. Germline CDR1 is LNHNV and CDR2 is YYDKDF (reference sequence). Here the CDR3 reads CATSGLRHSYNEQFF. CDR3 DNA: TGTGCCACCAGCGGCTTGAGACACTCCTACAATGAGCAGTTCTTC.

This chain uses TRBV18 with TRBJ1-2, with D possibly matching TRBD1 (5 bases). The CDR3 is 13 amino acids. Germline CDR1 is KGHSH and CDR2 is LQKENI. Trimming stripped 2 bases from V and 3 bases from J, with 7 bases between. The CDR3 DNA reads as TGTGCCAGCTCACCAGGGGCGGACTATGGCTACACCTTC. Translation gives CASSPGADYGYTF.

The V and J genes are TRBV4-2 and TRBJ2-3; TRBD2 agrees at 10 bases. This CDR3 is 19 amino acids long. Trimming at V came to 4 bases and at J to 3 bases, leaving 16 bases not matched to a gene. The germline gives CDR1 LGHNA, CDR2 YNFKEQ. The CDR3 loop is CASSPSLGEAGGQTDTQYF. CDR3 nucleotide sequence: TGTGCCAGCAGCCCCTCCTTGGGGGAAGCGGGGGGGCAAACAGATACGCAGTATTTT.

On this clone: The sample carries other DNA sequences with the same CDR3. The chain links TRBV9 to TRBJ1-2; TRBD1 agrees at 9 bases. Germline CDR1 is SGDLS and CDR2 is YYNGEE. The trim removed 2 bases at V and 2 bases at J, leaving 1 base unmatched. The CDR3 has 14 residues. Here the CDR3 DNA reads TGTGCCAGCAGCGTTGGACAGGGGAACTATGGCTACACCTTC. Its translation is CASSVGQGNYGYTF.

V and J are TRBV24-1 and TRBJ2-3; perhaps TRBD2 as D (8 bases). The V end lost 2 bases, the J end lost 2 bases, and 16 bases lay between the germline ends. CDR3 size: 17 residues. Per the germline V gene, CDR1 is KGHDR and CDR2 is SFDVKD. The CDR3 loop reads CATSDSGGGVHTDTQYF. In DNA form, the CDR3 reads TGTGCCACCAGTGATTCGGGAGGGGGCGTCCACACAGATACGCAGTATTTT.

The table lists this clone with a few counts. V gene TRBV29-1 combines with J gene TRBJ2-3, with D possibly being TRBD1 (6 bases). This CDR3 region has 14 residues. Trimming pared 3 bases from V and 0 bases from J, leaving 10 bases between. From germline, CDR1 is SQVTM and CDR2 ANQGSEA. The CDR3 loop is CSVDAGASTDTQYF. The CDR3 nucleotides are TGCAGCGTTGATGCAGGGGCCAGCACAGATACGCAGTATTTT.

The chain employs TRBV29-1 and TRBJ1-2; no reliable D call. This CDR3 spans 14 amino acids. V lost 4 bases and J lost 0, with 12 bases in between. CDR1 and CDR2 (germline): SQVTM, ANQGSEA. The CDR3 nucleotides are TGCAGCGTTGGCTTGGACGGAACTAACTATGGCTACACCTTC. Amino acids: CSVGLDGTNYGYTF. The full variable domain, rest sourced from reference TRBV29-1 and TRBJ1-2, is SAVISQKPSRDICQRGTSLTIQCQVDSQVTMMFWYRQQPGQSLTLIATANQGSEATYESGFVIDKFPISRPNLTFSTLTVSNMSPEDSSIYLCSVGLDGTNYGYTFGSGTRLTVV.

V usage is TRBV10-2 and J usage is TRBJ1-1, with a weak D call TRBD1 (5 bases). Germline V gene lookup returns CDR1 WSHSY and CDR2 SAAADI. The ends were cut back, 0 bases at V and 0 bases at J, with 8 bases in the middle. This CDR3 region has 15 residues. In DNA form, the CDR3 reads TGCGCCAGCAGTGAGTCCCCAGGGATGAACACTGAAGCTTTCTTT. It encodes CASSESPGMNTEAFF.

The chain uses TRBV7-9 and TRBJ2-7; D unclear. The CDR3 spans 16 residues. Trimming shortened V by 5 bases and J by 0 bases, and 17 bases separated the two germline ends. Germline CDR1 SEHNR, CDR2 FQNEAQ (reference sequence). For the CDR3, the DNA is TGTGCCAGCAGCCCAATCCCAAGGGTGGCCTCCTACGAGCAGTACTTC. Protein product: CASSPIPRVASYEQYF.

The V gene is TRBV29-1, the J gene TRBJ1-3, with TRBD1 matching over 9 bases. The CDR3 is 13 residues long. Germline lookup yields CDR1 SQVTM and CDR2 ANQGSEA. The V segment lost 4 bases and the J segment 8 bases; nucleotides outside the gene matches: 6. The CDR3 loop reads CSVAPGQGDTIYF. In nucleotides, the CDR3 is TGCAGCGTTGCCCCGGGACAGGGAGACACCATATATTTT.

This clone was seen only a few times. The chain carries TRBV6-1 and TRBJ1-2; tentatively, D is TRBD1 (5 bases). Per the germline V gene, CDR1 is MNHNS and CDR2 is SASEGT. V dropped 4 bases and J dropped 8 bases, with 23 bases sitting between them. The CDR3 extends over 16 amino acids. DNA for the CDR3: TGTGCCAGCAGTGTCGGTCAGGCAGGGACTATTGGCGGCTACACCTTC. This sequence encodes CASSVGQAGTIGGYTF.

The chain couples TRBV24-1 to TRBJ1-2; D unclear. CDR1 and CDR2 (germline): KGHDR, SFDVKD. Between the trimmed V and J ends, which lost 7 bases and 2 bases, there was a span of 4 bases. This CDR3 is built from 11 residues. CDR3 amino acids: CATSGNYGYTF. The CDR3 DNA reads TGTGCCACCAGCGGGAACTATGGCTACACCTTC.

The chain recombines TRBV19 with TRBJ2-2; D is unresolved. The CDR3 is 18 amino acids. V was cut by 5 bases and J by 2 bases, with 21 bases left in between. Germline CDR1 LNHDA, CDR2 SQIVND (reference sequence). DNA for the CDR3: TGTGCCAGTAGTTTTGTCCCCACACGACACCTTAACACCGGGGAGCTGTTTTTT. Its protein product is CASSFVPTRHLNTGELFF.

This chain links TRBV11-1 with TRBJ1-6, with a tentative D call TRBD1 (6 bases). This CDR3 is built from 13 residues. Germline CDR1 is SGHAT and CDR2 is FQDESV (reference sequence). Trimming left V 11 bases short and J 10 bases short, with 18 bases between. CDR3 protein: CASQVGGSSPLHF. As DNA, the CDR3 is TGTGCCTCTCAAGTAGGGGGAAGCTCACCCCTCCACTTT.

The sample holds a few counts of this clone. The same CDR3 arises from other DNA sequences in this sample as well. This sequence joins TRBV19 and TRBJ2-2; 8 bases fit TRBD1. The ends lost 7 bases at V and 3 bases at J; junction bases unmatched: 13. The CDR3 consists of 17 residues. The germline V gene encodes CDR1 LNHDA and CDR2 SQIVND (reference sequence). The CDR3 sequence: CASMVQGAGRDTGELFF. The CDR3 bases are TGTGCCAGTATGGTGCAGGGGGCGGGTCGGGACACCGGGGAGCTGTTTTTT.

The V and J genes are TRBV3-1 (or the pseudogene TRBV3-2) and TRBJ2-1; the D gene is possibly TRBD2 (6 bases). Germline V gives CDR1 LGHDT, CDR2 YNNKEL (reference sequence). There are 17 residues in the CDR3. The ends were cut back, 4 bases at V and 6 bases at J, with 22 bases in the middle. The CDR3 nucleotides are TGTGCCAGCAGCCTCCGATCCGGAGGAGGGGTAGCCAATGAGCAGTTCTTC. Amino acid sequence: CASSLRSGGGVANEQFF.

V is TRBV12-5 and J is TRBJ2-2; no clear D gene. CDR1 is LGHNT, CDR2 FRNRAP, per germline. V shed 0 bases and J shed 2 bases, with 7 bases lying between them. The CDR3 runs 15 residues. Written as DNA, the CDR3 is TGTGCTAGTGGTTTGGTAACGGGTAACACCGGGGAGCTGTTTTTT. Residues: CASGLVTGNTGELFF.

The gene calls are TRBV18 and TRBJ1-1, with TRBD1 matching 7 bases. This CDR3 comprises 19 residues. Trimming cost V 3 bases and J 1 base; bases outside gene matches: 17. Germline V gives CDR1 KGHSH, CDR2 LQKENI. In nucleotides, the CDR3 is TGTGCCAGCTCACCTTCCCCAACAGGGGCGGGCGGTAGGAACACTGAAGCTTTCTTT. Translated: CASSPSPTGAGGRNTEAFF.

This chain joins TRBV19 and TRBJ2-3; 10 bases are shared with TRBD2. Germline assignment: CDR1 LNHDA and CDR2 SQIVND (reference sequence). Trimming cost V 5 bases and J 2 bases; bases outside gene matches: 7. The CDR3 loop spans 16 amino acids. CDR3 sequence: CASSVLSGGTTDTQYF. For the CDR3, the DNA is TGTGCCAGTAGTGTCCTTAGCGGGGGGACCACAGATACGCAGTATTTT.

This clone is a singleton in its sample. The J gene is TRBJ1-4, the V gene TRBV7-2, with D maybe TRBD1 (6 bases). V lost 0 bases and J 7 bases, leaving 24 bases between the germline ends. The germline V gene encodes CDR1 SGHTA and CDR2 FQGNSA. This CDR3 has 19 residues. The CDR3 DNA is TGTGCCAGCAGCTTAGCTCCCTTAGGGTGGGGGGCCGCCGGTGAAAAACTGTTTTTT. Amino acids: CASSLAPLGWGAAGEKLFF.

The CDR3 nucleotides are TGTGCCAGCAGCTCACTGGACCAAGAGACCCAGTACTTC. Translation gives CASSSLDQETQYF. This chain uses TRBV11-2 with TRBJ2-5, with no clear D. CDR1 and CDR2 from the germline V gene are SGHAT and FQNNGV. This CDR3 spans 13 amino acids. The germline V and J ends were trimmed by 4 bases and 0 bases, with 6 bases remaining between them.

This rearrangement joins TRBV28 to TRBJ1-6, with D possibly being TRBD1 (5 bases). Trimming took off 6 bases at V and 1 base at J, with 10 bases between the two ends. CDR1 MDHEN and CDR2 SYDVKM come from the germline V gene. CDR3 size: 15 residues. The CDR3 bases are TGTGCCAGCAGCCTCCGGGGGTCCTATAATTCACCCCTCCACTTT. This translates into CASSLRGSYNSPLHF. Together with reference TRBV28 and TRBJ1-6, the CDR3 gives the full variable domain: DVKVTQSSRYLVKRTGEKVFLECVQDMDHENMFWYRQDPGLGLRLIYFSYDVKMKEKGDIPEGYSVSREKKERFSLILESASTNQTSMYLCASSLRGSYNSPLHFGNGTRLTVT.

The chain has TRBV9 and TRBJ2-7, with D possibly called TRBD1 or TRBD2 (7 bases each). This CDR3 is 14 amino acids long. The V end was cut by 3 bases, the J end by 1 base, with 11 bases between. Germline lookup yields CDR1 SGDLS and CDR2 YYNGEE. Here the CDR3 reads CASSAGGQSYEQYF. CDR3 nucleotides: TGTGCCAGCAGCGCGGGGGGACAGTCCTACGAGCAGTACTTC.

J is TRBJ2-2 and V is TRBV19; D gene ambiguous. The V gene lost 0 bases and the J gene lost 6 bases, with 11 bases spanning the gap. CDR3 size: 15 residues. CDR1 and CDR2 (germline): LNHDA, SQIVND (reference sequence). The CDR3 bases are TGTGCCAGTAGTATAGATACCTTAGGCGCCGGGGAGCTGTTTTTT. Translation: CASSIDTLGAGELFF.

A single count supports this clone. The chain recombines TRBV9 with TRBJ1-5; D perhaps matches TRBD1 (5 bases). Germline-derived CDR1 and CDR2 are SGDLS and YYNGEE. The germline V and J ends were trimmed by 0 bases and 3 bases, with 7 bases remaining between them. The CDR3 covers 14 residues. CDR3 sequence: CASSVDGTNQPQHF. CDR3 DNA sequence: TGTGCCAGCAGCGTAGATGGGACCAATCAGCCCCAGCATTTT. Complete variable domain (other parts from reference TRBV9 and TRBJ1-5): DSGVTQTPKHLITATGQRVTLRCSPRSGDLSVYWYQQSLDQGLQFLIQYYNGEERAKGNILERFSAQQFPDLHSELNLSSLELGDSALYFCASSVDGTNQPQHFGDGTRLSIL.

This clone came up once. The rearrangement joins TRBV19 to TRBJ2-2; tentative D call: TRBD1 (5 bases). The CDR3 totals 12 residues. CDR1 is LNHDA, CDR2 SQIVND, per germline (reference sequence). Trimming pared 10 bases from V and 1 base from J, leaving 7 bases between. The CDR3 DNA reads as TGTGCCACAGGACAGAACACCGGGGAGCTGTTTTTT. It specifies CATGQNTGELFF.

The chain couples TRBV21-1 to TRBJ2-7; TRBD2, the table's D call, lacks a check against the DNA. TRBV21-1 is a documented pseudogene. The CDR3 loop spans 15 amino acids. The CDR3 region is CASSNQASGVPPWVF. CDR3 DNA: TGTGCCAGCAGCAACCAAGCTAGCGGGGTGCCCCCCTGGGTTTTC.

The chain's CDR3 is CASKPSGGPIQETQYF. For the CDR3, the DNA is TGTGCCAGCAAGCCTAGCGGGGGGCCTATTCAAGAGACCCAGTACTTC. The chain is built from TRBV2 and TRBJ2-5; 11 bases are shared with TRBD2. The CDR3 consists of 16 residues. Germline CDR1 SNHLY, CDR2 FYNNEI. The V gene end was trimmed by 7 bases and the J gene end by 2 bases; junction bases not matched to a gene: 9.